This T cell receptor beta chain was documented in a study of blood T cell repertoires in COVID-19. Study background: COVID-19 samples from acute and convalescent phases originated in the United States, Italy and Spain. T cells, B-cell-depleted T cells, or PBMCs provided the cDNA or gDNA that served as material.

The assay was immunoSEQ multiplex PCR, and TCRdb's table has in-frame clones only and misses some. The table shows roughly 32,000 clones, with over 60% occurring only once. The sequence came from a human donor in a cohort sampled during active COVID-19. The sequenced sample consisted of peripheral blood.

The CDR3 DNA is TGCGCCAGCAGCATTGGAACAGGGGTGTCCTACGAGCAGTACTTC. As protein: CASSIGTGVSYEQYF. The chain links TRBV4-1 to TRBJ2-7; 7 bases match TRBD1. V gave up 5 bases and J gave up 1 base; unmatched junction bases: 8. Per the germline V gene, CDR1 is MGHRA and CDR2 is YSYEKL. The CDR3 runs 15 residues.